The following is a T cell receptor beta chain sequence with its context. This sample also contains other DNA sequences that code for the same CDR3. This sample stems from a study of blood T cell repertoires in COVID-19. Study background: Material from acute and convalescent COVID-19 was sourced from the United States, Italy and Spain.

CDR1 is LNHNV and CDR2 is YYDKDF in the germline V gene (reference sequence). The CDR3 loop spans 14 amino acids. V lost 0 bases and J lost 4, with 7 bases in between. Study processing details: Amplified reference gene primers provided the basis for estimating nucleated cell counts. TCRdb keeps only in-frame clones here, not all; method: immunoSEQ multiplex PCR. The V and J calls and clone size were taken over from that table, and D and trimming were inferred from the DNA. The sample has fewer than 200,000 clones; 85% to 90% are singletons. The rearrangement joins TRBV15 to TRBJ1-5, with unresolved D. The sample taken for sequencing was peripheral blood. The receptor comes from a man aged 40-50 years with active or convalescent COVID-19. The DNA of the CDR3 is TGTGCCACCAGCAGAGATAGAGGGAATCAGCCCCAGCATTTT. Its protein is CATSRDRGNQPQHF. Drawing the rest from reference TRBV15 and TRBJ1-5, the complete variable domain is DAMVIQNPRYQVTQFGKPVTLSCSQTLNHNVMYWYQQKSSQAPKLLFHYYDKDFNNEADTPDNFQSRRPNTSFCFLDIRSPGLGDTAMYLCATSRDRGNQPQHFGDGTRLSIL.